This section outlines one TCR beta chain sequence together with its context. The data originate from a study of beta chain features in type 1 diabetes. All of the isolated RNA was reverse transcribed, so expressed TCRB transcripts were sequenced. Measured with immunoSEQ multiplex PCR; TCRdb has only the in-frame clones, and not every one. The top ten clones hold 0.62% of a sample with about 180,000 clones, 10% to 15% of them seen once. The V and J ends lost 5 bases and 1 base respectively, with 12 bases between them. Germline-derived CDR1 and CDR2 are MDHEN and SYDVKM. This CDR3 contains 15 residues. This clonotype was sampled from a young woman in good health. The rearrangement uses TRBV28 and TRBJ1-5; TRBD1 is a possible D gene (6 bases). Sequenced sample: central memory CD4+ T cells from blood. Here the CDR3 DNA reads TGTGCCAGCAGTAAAAGGACAGTAAGCAATCAGCCCCAGCATTTT. Protein sequence: CASSKRTVSNQPQHF.